Each of the 27 T cell receptor beta chains below was sequenced from the same sample in a study of tumor and adjacent non-tumor tissue in lung cancer. This sample's RNA came from whole unsorted tissue. The library came from three nested PCR rounds adapted from ARM-PCR protocols. TCRdb independently ran MiXCR on the multiplex PCR reads; one entry per CDR3 protein. Of 220,000 or so distinct CDR3 sequences detected, 71% appear once; the ten largest clones hold about 23%. Sequenced material: lung tumor tissue. The source is a man between 60 and 75 years old with non-small cell lung cancer.

Concerning this clonotype: This is likely a read error, given that the CDR3 carries no conserved phenylalanine or tryptophan at its end. The V and J genes are TRBV11-3 and TRBJ2-5; 13 nucleotides agree with TRBD2. This CDR3 region has 15 residues. V gave up 7 bases and J gave up 5 bases; unmatched junction bases: 7. The germline V gene encodes CDR1 SGHNT and CDR2 YENEEA. The CDR3 region has the DNA TGTGCCAGCACCTCACTAGCGGGGGGGCGTGAGACCCAGTACTTA. As protein: CASTSLAGGRETQYL.

CDR3 DNA sequence: TGTACTAGCAGTGCAGTGACCTACGAGCAGTACTTC. Translated, it gives CTSSAVTYEQYF. The chain is built from TRBV6-1 and TRBJ2-7; a weak D match, TRBD2 (6 bases). The germline CDR1 and CDR2 sequences are MNHNS and SASEGT. CDR3 length: 12 amino acids.

As concerns this clonotype: Relative to the germline gene, one junction end is altered; a read error may explain this. This chain uses TRBV4-3 with TRBJ2-3, with 8 bases aligning to TRBD2. Germline V gives CDR1 LGHNA, CDR2 YSLEER. The CDR3 covers 15 residues. The CDR3 DNA reads as TGCGCCTGCAGCAGGCTAGCGGGTAACGGAGATACGCAGTATTTT. This codes for CACSRLAGNGDTQYF.

This clonotype occurred many times. The CDR3 DNA reads TGTGCCAGCAGTTCCCTCGGACTGTCAGATACGCAGTATTTT. It is translated as CASSSLGLSDTQYF. This rearrangement joins TRBV12-3 or TRBV12-4 to TRBJ2-3, with D perhaps TRBD2 (5 bases). The CDR3 sequence is 14 residues long. V was clipped by 4 bases and J by 4 bases, with 12 bases between them.

On this clonotype: Its ends do not fully match the called genes, so a read error is possible. The chain has TRBV12-5 and TRBJ2-3; TRBD2 matches 7 bases. CDR1 is LGHNT, CDR2 FRNRAP, per germline. The CDR3 loop spans 16 amino acids. The chain's CDR3 is CTSGSGVAGRTDTQYF. The CDR3 DNA is TGTACTAGTGGTTCCGGGGTAGCGGGTCGCACAGATACGCAGTATTTT.

A remark on this clonotype: One end of the junction fails to match germline, which may point to a read error. The V call is TRBV11-3, the J call TRBJ2-5; possible D gene TRBD2, 5 bases. From germline, CDR1 is SGHNT and CDR2 YENEEA. The CDR3 length is 12 residues. The CDR3 sequence: CTSEVHGGTQYF. CDR3 nucleotides: TGTACCAGCGAGGTTCATGGAGGGACCCAGTACTTC.

About this clonotype itself: This could be a read error, since a much larger clone is one nucleotide away. The rearrangement joins TRBV20-1 to TRBJ2-1; TRBD2 agrees at 7 bases. Germline CDR1 DFQATT, CDR2 SNEGSKA (reference sequence). V shed 5 bases and J 4 bases; nucleotides not matched to a gene: 14. This CDR3 contains 16 residues. CDR3 amino acids: CSALNSAWGGYNEQFF. The CDR3 DNA follows: TGCAGTGCTCTTAACTCAGCGTGGGGGGGATACAATGAGCAGTTCTTC.

In the case of this clonotype: One junction end does not reproduce the germline sequence, and a read error may be involved. The CDR3 protein is CANSSQSRGPGFQETQYF. The CDR3 nucleotides are TGTGCCAACAGCTCGCAGAGTCGGGGGCCTGGGTTCCAAGAGACCCAGTACTTC. The genes are TRBV11-3 and TRBJ2-5; D is perhaps TRBD1 or TRBD2 (6 bases each). CDR3 length: 18 amino acids. Germline CDR1 and CDR2: SGHNT and YENEEA.

The sample holds many counts of this clonotype. The rearrangement links TRBV5-5 to TRBJ2-1; D is perhaps TRBD1 (6 bases). Germline V CDR1 and CDR2: SGHKS, YYEKEE (reference sequence). This CDR3 comprises 16 residues. Trimming left V 6 bases short and J 1 base short, with 17 bases between. The CDR3: CASTPVGASSYNEQFF. CDR3 bases: TGTGCCAGCACCCCTGTGGGGGCCTCATCCTACAATGAGCAGTTCTTC.

In its sample, this clonotype was seen a few times. The chain links TRBV5-4 to TRBJ2-2, with D possibly being TRBD1 (5 bases). The CDR3 extends over 15 amino acids. Germline-derived CDR1 and CDR2 are SGHNT and YYREEE (reference sequence). V was pared by 0 bases and J by 1 base, with 7 bases between. The CDR3 bases are TGTGCCAGCAGCTTGGTGGGGCAGAACACCGGGGAGCTGTTTTTT. Translated: CASSLVGQNTGELFF.

In this sample, this clonotype is medium-sized (0.01 to 0.1%). This chain links TRBV29-1 with TRBJ1-2; D is unclear. The germline CDR1 and CDR2 sequences are SQVTM and ANQGSEA. Trimming took off 4 bases at V and 4 bases at J, with 10 bases between the two ends. This CDR3 has 12 amino acids. CDR3 amino acids: CSVVGIGYGYTF. The DNA of the CDR3 is TGCAGCGTTGTGGGGATCGGCTATGGCTACACCTTC.

Turning to this clonotype: The final CDR3 position lacks the conserved phenylalanine or tryptophan, pointing to a likely read error. The V gene is TRBV20-1, the J gene TRBJ2-1; D may be TRBD2 (6 bases). With 6 bases removed from V and 3 bases from J, the gap between germline ends came to 24 bases. The CDR3 extends over 17 amino acids. Looked up from germline, CDR1 is DFQATT and CDR2 is SNEGSKA (reference sequence). In DNA form, the CDR3 reads TGCAGTGCCCCACTCCCGACGGGACTCGGGAACTACAATGAGCAGTTCATC. As protein: CSAPLPTGLGNYNEQFI.

This chain uses TRBV11-2 with TRBJ1-1; D is uncertain. CDR1 is SGHAT, CDR2 FQNNGV, per germline. Trimming took off 6 bases at V and 9 bases at J, with 17 bases between the two ends. The CDR3 loop spans 13 amino acids. For the CDR3, the DNA is TGTGCCAGCAGTACGTACAGTGCCTGGCAAGCTTTCTTT. It is translated as CASSTYSAWQAFF.

This clonotype was detected many times. This sequence joins TRBV11-3 and TRBJ2-3; a possible D gene is TRBD2 (6 bases). Germline values: CDR1 SGHNT, CDR2 YENEEA. V was clipped by 5 bases and J by 1 base, with 25 bases between them. This CDR3 contains 19 residues. CDR3 residues: CASSPSASIAVWGTDTQYF. In DNA form, the CDR3 reads TGTGCCAGCAGCCCTAGTGCCTCTATAGCGGTTTGGGGCACAGATACGCAGTATTTT.

About this clonotype itself: A much larger clone is a single base away; this may be a read error. The rearrangement joins TRBV12-3 or TRBV12-4 to TRBJ1-2; D uncertain. The CDR3 has 12 residues. Trimming shortened V by 5 bases and J by 5 bases, and 9 bases separated the two germline ends. CDR3 sequence (DNA): TGTGCCAGCAGTAGAAAGAAATATGGCTACACCTTC. This codes for CASSRKKYGYTF.

This clonotype was seen repeatedly, ten times or more. V is TRBV5-5 and J is TRBJ1-1; D unresolved. The germline V and J ends were trimmed by 0 bases and 8 bases, with 8 bases remaining between them. The CDR3 is 12 amino acids. Germline values: CDR1 SGHKS, CDR2 YYEKEE (reference sequence). CDR3 bases: TGTGCCAGCAGCTTGGGGCTCCGAGAAGCTTTCTTT. Protein sequence: CASSLGLREAFF.

The chain joins TRBV29-1 to TRBJ2-5, with D unresolved. The germline CDR1 and CDR2 sequences are SQVTM and ANQGSEA. The V end lost 6 bases, the J end lost 14 bases, and 22 bases lay between the germline ends. The CDR3 consists of 12 residues. The CDR3 sequence: CSVAAFLEIQYF. CDR3 nucleotide sequence: TGCAGCGTCGCCGCCTTTCTTGAGATCCAATACTTC.

V usage is TRBV10-2 and J usage is TRBJ2-2; D gene uncertain. Trimming pared 11 bases from V and 6 bases from J, leaving 13 bases between. This CDR3 comprises 12 residues. Germline lookup yields CDR1 WSHSY and CDR2 SAAADI. CDR3: CACNEFSGELFF. The DNA of the CDR3 is TGCGCCTGCAATGAGTTCTCCGGGGAGCTGTTTTTT.

A word on this clonotype: The conserved phenylalanine or tryptophan normally closing the CDR3 is absent here, so this likely arose from a read error. The J gene is TRBJ2-7, the V gene TRBV4-2; maybe TRBD2 (6 bases). CDR1 is LGHNA and CDR2 is YNFKEQ in the germline V gene. The CDR3 has 15 amino acids. The CDR3 loop reads CASSQDSGVPYEQYY. The CDR3 DNA sequence: TGTGCCAGCAGCCAAGATTCGGGAGTCCCCTACGAACAGTACTAC.

V usage is TRBV11-1 and J usage is TRBJ2-1, with 9 bases that match TRBD2. Trimming at V came to 5 bases and at J to 9 bases, leaving 17 bases not matched to a gene. Germline CDR1 and CDR2: SGHAT and FQDESV (reference sequence). The CDR3 is 17 amino acids. CDR3 coding DNA: TGTGCCAGCAGCCTATCTCGGCTAGCGGGATGCAACAGTGAGCAGTTCTTC. Encoded protein: CASSLSRLAGCNSEQFF.

As regards this clonotype: A clone one base away is much larger, so this may be a read error. As the CDR3 is not closed by the conserved phenylalanine or tryptophan, this likely results from a read error. The V call is TRBV20-1, the J call TRBJ1-4; D remains ambiguous. The CDR3 length is 13 residues. Looked up from germline, CDR1 is DFQATT and CDR2 is SNEGSKA (reference sequence). V lost 6 bases and J lost 8, with 16 bases in between. In DNA, the CDR3 is TGCAGTGCCCGGTCGGGGTCAGAGGAAAAACTGTTTTCT. Translating it yields CSARSGSEEKLFS.

This chain uses TRBV5-1 with TRBJ2-6, with D hard to call. V was shortened by 3 bases and J by 2 bases, with 12 bases between the two germline ends. The CDR3 has 16 residues. CDR1 is SGHRS, CDR2 YFSETQ, per germline. CDR3 nucleotide sequence: TGCGCCAGCAGCTGGTCACCGGGCGCTGGGGCCAACGTCCTGACTTTC. Its translation: CASSWSPGAGANVLTF. Variable domain in full (rest from reference TRBV5-1 and TRBJ2-6): KAGVTQTPRYLIKTRGQQVTLSCSPISGHRSVSWYQQTPGQGLQFLFEYFSETQRNKGNFPGRFSGRQFSNSRSEMNVSTLELGDSALYLCASSWSPGAGANVLTFGAGSRLTVL.

The count of this clonotype is one. This may be a read error, as it is one base from a much larger clone. Because the CDR3 is missing its conserved closing phenylalanine or tryptophan, this is likely a read error. This chain joins TRBV29-1 and TRBJ2-2, with D perhaps matching TRBD2 (6 bases). V lost 6 bases, J lost 6 bases, and 20 bases lay in between. The length of the CDR3 is 15 residues. CDR1 and CDR2 from the germline V gene are SQVTM and ANQGSEA. The CDR3 coding sequence is TGCAGCGTGGCGGGAATCGGGCTTCACTCCGGGGAGCTGTTTTAT. Its translation is CSVAGIGLHSGELFY.

The chain carries TRBV20-1 and TRBJ2-5, with 8 bases identical to TRBD2. The CDR3 loop spans 14 amino acids. In germline, CDR1 is DFQATT, CDR2 SNEGSKA (reference sequence). V was pared by 7 bases and J by 5 bases, with 12 bases of the junction left unmatched. The CDR3 DNA reads as TGCAGTGTTAGTGTTCGCGGGGGGCTGGAGACCCAGTACTTC. Its translation: CSVSVRGGLETQYF.

A note on this clonotype: The CDR3 carries no conserved terminal phenylalanine or tryptophan, so it likely arises from a read error. V is TRBV4-1 and J is TRBJ2-5; 10 nucleotides align to TRBD2. Germline CDR1 and CDR2: MGHRA and YSYEKL. Losses at the gene ends were 7 bases for V and 0 bases for J; bases not matched to a gene: 8. The CDR3 length is 16 residues. The CDR3 DNA is TGCGCCAGCAAGATAACTAGCGGGGAGTACCAAGAGACCCAGTACTTG. It codes for CASKITSGEYQETQYL.

For this clonotype: An end of the junction differs from the germline gene, which may be a read error. The chain employs TRBV11-3 and TRBJ1-5; D remains unclear. Germline CDR1 and CDR2: SGHNT and YENEEA. There are 13 residues in the CDR3. The CDR3 sequence is CTSRSSKDQPQHF. In nucleotides, the CDR3 is TGTACCAGCAGGTCCTCGAAGGATCAGCCCCAGCATTTT. Drawing the rest from reference TRBV11-3 and TRBJ1-5, the complete variable domain is EAGVVQSPRYKIIEKKQPVAFWCNPISGHNTLYWYLQNLGQGPELLIRYENEEAVDDSQLPKDRFSAERLKGVDSTLKIQPAELGDSAVYLCTSRSSKDQPQHFGDGTRLSIL.

CDR3 nucleotides: TGTGCCAGCAGCCAAGATCCTTGGTTCTCAGGGGCGTCTGAAAAACTGTTTTTT. It specifies CASSQDPWFSGASEKLFF. V gene TRBV4-2 combines with J gene TRBJ1-4; possible D gene TRBD1, 6 bases. Trimming removed 0 bases from V and 7 bases from J, with 21 bases in between. CDR3 length equals 18 residues. Germline V gene data show CDR1 as LGHNA and CDR2 as YNFKEQ.